This T cell receptor (beta chain) comes out of a study of blood T cell repertoires in COVID-19. Germline V CDR1 and CDR2: WNHNN, SYGVQD (reference sequence). The CDR3 is 16 amino acids. With V trimmed by 6 bases and J by 1 base, 4 bases remained unmatched. TCRdb's table, derived via immunoSEQ multiplex PCR, lists solely in-frame clones and lacks some. The table has 350,000 or so clones, roughly 90% seen once. This sequence joins TRBV10-1 and TRBJ2-3; 13 bases map to TRBD2. The sequenced material came from PBMCs or T cells enriched from blood (not recorded which). The receptor's source is a young woman who had recovered from COVID-19. The CDR3 bases are TGCGCCAGCAGGTTACTAGCGGGGGGGGGCACAGATACGCAGTATTTT. Protein sequence: CASRLLAGGGTDTQYF.